The 20 T cell receptor beta chains below all came from one sample that was sequenced in a study of post-analysis software for immune sequencing data. Study observations and caveats: Among roughly five TRBV segments more frequent in patients than controls were TRBV5-6, TRBV5-1 and TRBV20-1.

Researchers reported that TCR beta cDNA libraries carried unique molecular identifiers. TCRdb processed the PCR reads anew with MiXCR; each CDR3 protein has one entry. The table lists roughly 620,000 distinct CDR3 sequences, about 40% of them singletons, with 1.5% to 2% in the top ten. Antigens for these TCRs are unknown. Input material: blood. These receptors were taken from a girl between 10 and 17 years old with multiple sclerosis.

The chain employs TRBV30 and TRBJ2-1; 7 nucleotides match TRBD2. Trimming at V came to 2 bases and at J to 3 bases, leaving 4 bases not matched to a gene. The V gene's germline CDR1 is GTSNPN and CDR2 SVGIG (reference sequence). This CDR3 comprises 14 residues. CDR3 region: CAWSFGGSYNEQFF. The CDR3 DNA sequence: TGTGCCTGGAGTTTCGGCGGGAGCTACAATGAGCAGTTCTTC. Full variable domain (missing parts from reference TRBV30 and TRBJ2-1): SQTIHQWPATLVQPVGSPLSLECTVEGTSNPNLYWYRQAAGRGLQLLFYSVGIGQISSEVPQNLSASRPQDRQFILSSKKLLLSDSGFYLCAWSFGGSYNEQFFGPGTRLTVL.

The gene calls are TRBV27 and TRBJ2-7; 11 bases fit TRBD2. The CDR3 length is 18 residues. Per germline, CDR1 MNHEY and CDR2 SMNVEV (reference sequence). V shed 2 bases, J shed 0 bases, and the junction held 9 bases outside the gene matches. The CDR3 reads CASSLNLAGGVSSYEQYF. The CDR3 bases are TGTGCCAGCAGTTTAAACCTAGCGGGAGGCGTGAGCTCCTACGAGCAGTACTTC.

The chain employs TRBV12-3 or TRBV12-4 and TRBJ2-1, with 7 bases aligning to TRBD2. J was trimmed by 10 bases and V by 5 bases; bases with no gene match: 20. There are 17 residues in the CDR3. CDR3 in DNA: TGTGCCAGCAGTCAAAGGTTTTCCAGGGAGGGTATCTACGAGCAGTTCTTC. Its protein is CASSQRFSREGIYEQFF.

Comments on this clonotype: A much larger clone differs by one base, so this may be a read error. This chain joins TRBV7-9 and TRBJ2-5; D unclear. In germline, CDR1 is SEHNR, CDR2 FQNEAQ (reference sequence). Trimming removed 5 bases at V and 5 bases at J, with 12 bases between. CDR3 length: 13 residues. The chain's CDR3 is CASSPYPRETQYF. As DNA, the CDR3 is TGTGCCAGCAGCCCGTATCCCAGGGAGACCCAGTACTTC.

CDR3 nucleotides: TGCAGTGCCCTGAGTCCTAAGCGGGAGGGACAGTTCTTC. Translation: CSALSPKREGQFF. The chain has TRBV20-1 and TRBJ2-1; 10 bases map to TRBD2. Per germline, CDR1 DFQATT and CDR2 SNEGSKA (reference sequence). The CDR3 has 13 residues. Unmatched junction bases numbered 12, after V lost 6 bases and J lost 13 bases.

This clonotype was seen a few times. The chain couples TRBV5-1 to TRBJ2-1; TRBD2 matches 8 bases. CDR1 and CDR2 from the germline V gene are SGHRS and YFSETQ. The CDR3 consists of 17 residues. With V trimmed by 4 bases and J by 4 bases, 13 bases remained unmatched. The CDR3: CASSLGRLAGRYNEQFF. The CDR3 DNA reads as TGCGCCAGCAGCCTCGGCAGGTTAGCGGGGCGTTACAATGAGCAGTTCTTC.

On this clonotype itself: The germline gene is not matched at one end of the junction; a read error may be the cause. The V and J genes are TRBV12-3 or TRBV12-4 and TRBJ2-3; D is unresolved. The CDR3 covers 14 residues. The CDR3 loop reads CASSLDLRTDTEYF. As DNA, the CDR3 is TGTGCCAGCAGTTTAGATCTTAGAACAGATACGGAGTATTTT.

In this sample, this clonotype turned up a few times. The genes are TRBV24-1 and TRBJ2-7, with D hard to call. CDR3 length: 9 amino acids. CDR1 is KGHDR and CDR2 is SFDVKD in the germline V gene. V shed 4 bases and J shed 8 bases, with 2 bases lying between them. This CDR3 reads CATSEKQYF. For the CDR3, the DNA is TGTGCCACCAGTGAGAAGCAGTACTTC.

This chain uses TRBV4-2 with TRBJ2-7; possibly TRBD2 for D (5 bases). The DNA end lines up better with TRBJ2-5; the J call may be wrong. Looked up from germline, CDR1 is LGHNA and CDR2 is YNFKEQ. There are 14 residues in the CDR3. The CDR3 sequence is CASSQDRRMETQYF. CDR3 coding DNA: TGTGCCAGCAGCCAAGACAGGAGGATGGAGACCCAGTACTTC.

This CDR3 is CSARKAGGRLRWEQYF. CDR3 nucleotide sequence: TGCAGTGCTAGAAAAGCGGGAGGACGTCTACGATGGGAGCAGTACTTC. V is TRBV20-1 and J is TRBJ2-5, with 9 positions matching TRBD2. The CDR3 has 16 amino acids. The V and J ends lost 2 bases and 11 bases, in that order; junction bases with no gene match: 18. Germline loops: CDR1 DFQATT, CDR2 SNEGSKA (reference sequence).

In this sample, this clonotype turned up once. The chain employs TRBV5-1 and TRBJ2-3, with 10 bases aligning to TRBD2. The CDR3 runs 16 residues. Germline trimming cut 3 bases from V and 1 base from J; bases unmatched to any gene: 5. In germline, CDR1 is SGHRS, CDR2 YFSETQ. The chain's CDR3 is CASSSQLAGGTDTQYF. Here the CDR3 DNA reads TGCGCCAGCAGCTCCCAGCTAGCGGGGGGCACAGATACGCAGTATTTT.

The rearrangement links TRBV15 to TRBJ1-1; D gene uncertain. Germline CDR1 LNHNV, CDR2 YYDKDF (reference sequence). The CDR3 totals 15 residues. Trimming left V 3 bases short and J 1 base short, with 12 bases between. CDR3 nucleotide sequence: TGTGCCACCAGCAGGGTAGCCCTGTGGAACACTGAAGCTTTCTTT. This encodes CATSRVALWNTEAFF.

There are a few counts of this clonotype. The V and J genes are TRBV12-3 or TRBV12-4 and TRBJ2-1; D gene uncertain. Trimming took off 6 bases at V and 8 bases at J, with 11 bases between the two ends. The CDR3 is 12 amino acids. The CDR3 protein is CASRGVGDEQFF. In DNA form, the CDR3 reads TGTGCCAGCAGGGGCGTTGGCGATGAGCAGTTCTTC.

The V call is TRBV2, the J call TRBJ1-2; D ambiguous. From germline, CDR1 is SNHLY and CDR2 FYNNEI. The CDR3 is 16 amino acids. V was pared by 3 bases and J by 3 bases, with 17 bases between. The CDR3 nucleotides read TGTGCCAGCAGTGAGGGTCTTTTGGGTTTTTACTATGGCTACACCTTC. Amino acids: CASSEGLLGFYYGYTF.

V usage is TRBV7-9 and J usage is TRBJ2-4; 8 nucleotides line up with TRBD1. V lost 5 bases and J lost 12; bases outside the gene matches: 6. Per the germline V gene, CDR1 is SEHNR and CDR2 is FQNEAQ (reference sequence). This CDR3 has 12 residues. The CDR3 region has the DNA TGTGCCAGCAGCCCCGAGGGACAGGCTCAGTACTTC. This gives the protein CASSPEGQAQYF.

J is TRBJ2-2 and V is TRBV4-1, with D possibly TRBD2 on 5 matching bases. The ends were cut back, 1 base at V and 8 bases at J, with 17 bases in the middle. Germline-derived CDR1 and CDR2 are MGHRA and YSYEKL. The CDR3 length is 16 residues. CDR3 coding DNA: TGCGCCAGCAGCCAAGCGTCGCGGGTCCTAGGGGGGGAGCTGTTTTTT. As protein: CASSQASRVLGGELFF.

As concerns this clonotype: It may be a read error: a sequence one base away is much more abundant. This chain joins TRBV20-1 and TRBJ1-1, with D unclear. CDR3 length: 13 residues. Per the germline V gene, CDR1 is DFQATT and CDR2 is SNEGSKA (reference sequence). The DNA for the CDR3 is TGCAGTGCTAGCAAACGGTTGAACGCTGAAGCTTTCTTT. This sequence encodes CSASKRLNAEAFF.

This clonotype was observed a handful of times. The rearrangement uses TRBV5-1 and TRBJ2-4; no clear D gene. The CDR3 is made up of 15 amino acids. CDR1 and CDR2 from the germline V gene are SGHRS and YFSETQ. Trimming removed 2 bases at V and 7 bases at J, with 16 bases between. The CDR3 DNA reads as TGCGCCAGCAGCTTCCAACCGGGCCTAGGGAACATTCAGTACTTC. As protein: CASSFQPGLGNIQYF.

The chain combines TRBV6-5 with TRBJ2-7; 9 positions agree with TRBD2. This CDR3 region has 15 residues. Germline CDR1 and CDR2: MNHEY and SVGAGI. J gave up 1 base and V 2 bases, and 3 bases lay outside the gene matches. In DNA form, the CDR3 reads TGTGCCAGCAGTTACGGAGCGGGGGGATCCTACGAGCAGTACTTC. It translates to CASSYGAGGSYEQYF.

A note on this clonotype: At one end, the junction sequence differs from germline, possibly due to a read error. This chain joins TRBV2 and TRBJ1-5, with a weak D call TRBD1 (5 bases). This CDR3 region has 16 residues. The germline CDR1 and CDR2 sequences are SNHLY and FYNNEI. The CDR3 region is CASSGLGPGVNQPQHF. The CDR3 bases are TGTGCCAGCAGTGGGCTGGGACCTGGCGTGAATCAGCCTCAGCATTTT.